Listed here are 19 T cell receptor beta chains from one sample, sequenced in a study of graft-versus-host responses after intestinal transplantation. These receptors' targets are unknown. Repertoires were generated with immunoSEQ multiplex PCR, while TCRdb's copy carries only in-frame clones and drops some. The data show under 95,000 clones, roughly nine tenths seen once. Material: unstimulated CD8+ T cells sorted from spleen or lymph node cells, obtained before intestinal transplant. The source of these receptors is a human donor who received an intestinal transplant.

The chain recombines TRBV19 with TRBJ2-1, with 7 bases aligning to TRBD2. There are 17 residues in the CDR3. V was clipped by 5 bases and J by 0 bases; unmatched bases: 10. Germline CDR1 is LNHDA and CDR2 is SQIVND (reference sequence). The CDR3 DNA follows: TGTGCCAGTAGTCCTCTTCTAGCGGCCCCCTCCTACAATGAGCAGTTCTTC. Amino acid sequence: CASSPLLAAPSYNEQFF.

The chain combines TRBV28 with TRBJ1-5; perhaps TRBD1 as D (5 bases). Germline V gene lookup returns CDR1 MDHEN and CDR2 SYDVKM. The length of the CDR3 is 16 residues. The V end lost 2 bases, the J end lost 5 bases, and 16 bases lay between the germline ends. The CDR3 reads CASSLVGRETHQPQHF. The CDR3 region has the DNA TGTGCCAGCAGTTTAGTGGGCAGGGAAACCCATCAGCCCCAGCATTTT.

This clone appeared a single time. The chain couples TRBV30 to TRBJ2-3; a possible D gene is TRBD2 (7 bases). Germline CDR1 and CDR2: GTSNPN and SVGIG (reference sequence). There are 12 residues in the CDR3. V gave up 3 bases and J gave up 9 bases, with 13 bases separating them. The DNA for the CDR3 is TGTGCCTGGAGCGGGGGGCGAGCGACGCAGTATTTT. Residues: CAWSGGRATQYF.

The rearrangement joins TRBV9 to TRBJ2-2; 8 bases map to TRBD2. Germline trimming cut 1 base from V and 5 bases from J; bases unmatched to any gene: 13. This CDR3 region has 18 residues. The germline gives CDR1 SGDLS, CDR2 YYNGEE. Written as DNA, the CDR3 is TGTGCCAGCAGCGTATCCGCGGGGGGCCCCCCAAGGACCGGGGAGCTGTTTTTT. Amino acid sequence: CASSVSAGGPPRTGELFF.

V and J are TRBV6-4 and TRBJ2-3; perhaps TRBD1 as D (6 bases). The CDR3 extends over 14 amino acids. V was cut by 6 bases and J by 3 bases, with 13 bases left in between. The germline gives CDR1 MRHNA, CDR2 SNTAGT. CDR3 nucleotides: TGTGCCAGCAGAGGCCGGACAGAAACAGATACGCAGTATTTT. This encodes CASRGRTETDTQYF.

The V gene is TRBV7-8, the J gene TRBJ2-2; D is unclear. CDR1 and CDR2 (germline): SGHVS, FQNEAQ. V lost 4 bases to trimming and J lost 6 bases, with 18 bases between them. The CDR3 consists of 16 residues. The chain's CDR3 is CASSSSVRQQAGELFF. The CDR3 DNA sequence: TGTGCCAGCAGCTCCAGCGTCCGGCAGCAAGCCGGGGAGCTGTTTTTT. Together with reference TRBV7-8 and TRBJ2-2, the CDR3 gives the full variable domain: GAGVSQSPRYKVAKRGQDVALRCDPISGHVSLFWYQQALGQGPEFLTYFQNEAQLDKSGLPSDRFFAERPEGSVSTLKIQRTQQEDSAVYLCASSSSVRQQAGELFFGEGSRLTVL.

V and J are TRBV4-1 and TRBJ2-1; 10 bases are shared with TRBD2. V shed 2 bases, J shed 1 base, and the junction held 8 bases outside the gene matches. CDR3 length: 18 amino acids. The germline CDR1 and CDR2 sequences are MGHRA and YSYEKL. The CDR3 is CASSQLAGESTSYNEQFF. The CDR3 DNA reads TGCGCCAGCAGCCAACTAGCGGGAGAATCTACATCCTACAATGAGCAGTTCTTC.

The chain couples TRBV27 to TRBJ2-1; D might be TRBD1 (5 bases). V was pared by 0 bases and J by 4 bases, with 16 bases between. CDR1 and CDR2 (germline): MNHEY, SMNVEV (reference sequence). The CDR3 length is 17 residues. CDR3 nucleotides: TGTGCCAGCAGTTTATCGGGGCGCCAACCCTTATACAATGAGCAGTTCTTC. It specifies CASSLSGRQPLYNEQFF.

This clone was detected only a few times. The chain has TRBV4-1 and TRBJ2-3; 9 bases fit TRBD2. The V and J ends lost 1 base and 6 bases, in that order; junction bases with no gene match: 5. Per the germline V gene, CDR1 is MGHRA and CDR2 is YSYEKL. The CDR3 has 15 residues. The CDR3 DNA reads TGCGCCAGCAGCCAAGTGGCGGGAGGGAGGGATACGCAGTATTTT. This encodes CASSQVAGGRDTQYF.

The rearrangement uses TRBV9 and TRBJ2-7; 13 bases map to TRBD2. The V gene's germline CDR1 is SGDLS and CDR2 YYNGEE. The ends lost 4 bases at V and 4 bases at J; junction bases unmatched: 8. CDR3 length equals 16 residues. The CDR3 nucleotides are TGTGCCAGCAGCCCAGGGACTAGCGGGACCTTATACGAGCAGTACTTC. Amino acids: CASSPGTSGTLYEQYF.

As DNA, the CDR3 is TGTGCCAGCAGCTCTTTTAGGCAGGGAGGAGTTCAGCCCCAGCATTTT. This gives the protein CASSSFRQGGVQPQHF. This sequence joins TRBV28 and TRBJ1-5; weak D call: TRBD1 (5 bases). The CDR3 contains 16 residues. Germline lookup yields CDR1 MDHEN and CDR2 SYDVKM. The V end lost 6 bases, the J end lost 6 bases, and 21 bases lay between the germline ends.

This chain joins TRBV6-4 and TRBJ2-3; 7 bases agree with TRBD2. The CDR3 loop spans 15 amino acids. J gave up 2 bases and V 5 bases, and 7 bases lay outside the gene matches. Germline CDR1 is MRHNA and CDR2 is SNTAGT. For the CDR3, the DNA is TGTGCCAGCAGTCCAGGCGGGGGTCCCACAGATACGCAGTATTTT. Translating it yields CASSPGGGPTDTQYF.

This sequence joins TRBV7-9 and TRBJ2-1; TRBD1 might be the D (5 bases). Germline CDR1 is SEHNR and CDR2 is FQNEAQ (reference sequence). V lost 4 bases, J lost 4 bases, and 14 bases lay in between. The CDR3 covers 15 residues. The CDR3 DNA sequence: TGTGCCAGCAGCTCAGATAGGGGTCATTACAATGAGCAGTTCTTC. As protein: CASSSDRGHYNEQFF. Supplemented by reference TRBV7-9 and TRBJ2-1, the full variable domain reads DTGVSQNPRHKITKRGQNVTFRCDPISEHNRLYWYRQTLGQGPEFLTYFQNEAQLEKSRLLSDRFSAERPKGSFSTLEIQRTEQGDSAMYLCASSSDRGHYNEQFFGPGTRLTVL.

The chain joins TRBV27 to TRBJ2-4; TRBD1 matches 7 bases. V gave up 2 bases and J gave up 6 bases; unmatched junction bases: 4. CDR1 and CDR2 (germline): MNHEY, SMNVEV (reference sequence). This CDR3 contains 14 residues. CDR3 DNA sequence: TGTGCCAGCAGTTTAGACAGGGCTGGAAACATTCAGTACTTC. Protein product: CASSLDRAGNIQYF.

The gene calls are TRBV9 and TRBJ1-2; D might be TRBD1 (5 bases). Germline assignment: CDR1 SGDLS and CDR2 YYNGEE. Trimming pared 3 bases from V and 4 bases from J, leaving 13 bases between. CDR3 length: 14 amino acids. The CDR3 reads CASSGGGSIYGYTF. The CDR3 nucleotides read TGTGCCAGCAGCGGGGGGGGTTCAATCTATGGCTACACCTTC.

This chain links TRBV18 with TRBJ2-2; D unclear. V lost 3 bases and J 0 bases, leaving 8 bases between the germline ends. This CDR3 region has 15 residues. Germline loops: CDR1 KGHSH, CDR2 LQKENI. CDR3 sequence reads: CASSPSKTNTGELFF. In nucleotides, the CDR3 is TGTGCCAGCTCACCTTCAAAAACGAACACCGGGGAGCTGTTTTTT.

The CDR3 DNA sequence: TGTGCCAGCAGTGAAGGGGTCGGCCCGGGGCCCCAGCATTTT. This gives the protein CASSEGVGPGPQHF. The chain joins TRBV6-1 to TRBJ1-5; D not certain. V lost 1 base and J lost 9, with 13 bases in between. This CDR3 has 14 amino acids. Germline loops: CDR1 MNHNS, CDR2 SASEGT.

This clone appeared a few times. This chain links TRBV4-1 with TRBJ2-2; 9 nucleotides agree with TRBD2. The germline gives CDR1 MGHRA, CDR2 YSYEKL. The junction had 1 base not matched to a gene; V was cut back by 3 bases and J by 2 bases. CDR3 length equals 15 residues. The CDR3 protein is CASSQREGNTGELFF. DNA of the CDR3: TGCGCCAGCAGCCAGCGGGAGGGCAACACCGGGGAGCTGTTTTTT.

The V gene is TRBV13, the J gene TRBJ1-1; no clear D gene. Per the germline V gene, CDR1 is PRHDT and CDR2 is FYEKMQ (reference sequence). This CDR3 contains 15 residues. V shed 0 bases and J shed 7 bases, with 15 bases lying between them. The CDR3 DNA reads as TGTGCCAGCAGCTTAGGGAGGGCTGCGACCGGTGAAGCTTTCTTT. This gives the protein CASSLGRAATGEAFF.